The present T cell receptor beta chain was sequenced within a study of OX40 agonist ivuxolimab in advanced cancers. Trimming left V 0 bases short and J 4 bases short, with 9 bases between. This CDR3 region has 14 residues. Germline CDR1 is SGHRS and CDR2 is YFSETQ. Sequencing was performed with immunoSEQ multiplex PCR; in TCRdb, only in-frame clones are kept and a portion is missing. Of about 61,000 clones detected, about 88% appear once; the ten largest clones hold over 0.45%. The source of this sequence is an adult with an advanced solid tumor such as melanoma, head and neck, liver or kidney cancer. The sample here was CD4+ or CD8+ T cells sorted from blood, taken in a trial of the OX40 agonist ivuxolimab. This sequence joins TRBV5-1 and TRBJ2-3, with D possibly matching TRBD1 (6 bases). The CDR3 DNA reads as TGCGCCAGCAGCTTGGACGCAGGGGCAGATACGCAGTATTTT. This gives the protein CASSLDAGADTQYF.